This entry lists 6 T cell receptor beta chains sequenced from one sample in a study of T cell responses to AZD1222 COVID-19 vaccine (dated by TCRdb to 2020 to 2023). Library construction relied on the immunoSEQ multiplex PCR assay. Held by TCRdb, this immuneACCESS table contains in-frame sequences only and omits some clones. Under half of the omission traces to an unresolved V gene where checked; the cause of the rest is unknown. For this sample the table gives about 140,000 clones, of which 84% were detected only once. The ten largest clones take up approximately 4% of the sample. The time point label corresponds to: baseline before first vaccination. The source material was peripheral blood, sampled on day 0 of AZD1222 vaccination. The receptors shown here come from an adult in good health.

The chain joins TRBV28 to TRBJ1-6; TRBD1 agrees at 10 bases. The V segment lost 4 bases and the J segment 4 bases; nucleotides outside the gene matches: 10. There are 18 residues in the CDR3. The V gene's germline CDR1 is MDHEN and CDR2 SYDVKM. The CDR3 DNA sequence: TGTGCCAGCAGTTCTTCTTGGGACAGGGGATTGTATAATTCACCCCTCCACTTT. Translating it yields CASSSSWDRGLYNSPLHF.

V usage is TRBV18 and J usage is TRBJ1-5; the D gene is possibly TRBD1 (6 bases). Germline V gene data show CDR1 as KGHSH and CDR2 as LQKENI. V was trimmed by 3 bases and J by 4 bases, leaving 16 bases between them. This CDR3 has 16 amino acids. The CDR3 DNA reads TGTGCCAGCTCACCCGCATCGACAGGAGTAAATCAGCCCCAGCATTTT. Its translation: CASSPASTGVNQPQHF.

V and J are TRBV12-3 or TRBV12-4 and TRBJ2-2; TRBD2 is a possible D gene (5 bases). The CDR3 has 13 amino acids. The V end lost 7 bases, the J end lost 7 bases, and 13 bases lay between the germline ends. In DNA form, the CDR3 reads TGTGCCAGCACCTACTTCAGCGGCGGGGAGCTGTTTTTT. It yields the protein CASTYFSGGELFF.

This clone was counted once. V gene TRBV5-6 combines with J gene TRBJ1-6; TRBD1 matches at 10 bases. Germline values: CDR1 SGHDT, CDR2 YYEEEE. J was trimmed by 7 bases and V by 4 bases; bases with no gene match: 5. The CDR3 length is 15 residues. CDR3 amino acids: CASSAPDRGNSPLHF. The CDR3, as DNA: TGTGCCAGCAGCGCGCCGGACAGGGGGAATTCACCCCTCCACTTT.

This clone was found once. In nucleotides, the CDR3 is TGTGCCAGCAGCTTGAAGGGACAGGACTTCTCCTATAATTCACCCCTCCACTTT. It specifies CASSLKGQDFSYNSPLHF. The chain recombines TRBV7-9 with TRBJ1-6; 8 bases map to TRBD1. This CDR3 has 18 residues. Per the germline V gene, CDR1 is SEHNR and CDR2 is FQNEAQ (reference sequence). The trim removed 3 bases at V and 0 bases at J, leaving 7 bases unmatched.

This clone was picked up one time. Here the CDR3 reads CSARSPTGELFF. CDR3 nucleotides: TGCAGCGCTAGGTCCCCCACCGGGGAGCTGTTTTTT. The V and J genes are TRBV29-1 and TRBJ2-2; D is undetermined. This CDR3 spans 12 amino acids. Germline V lookup: CDR1 SQVTM, CDR2 ANQGSEA. V lost 7 bases and J 4 bases, leaving 10 bases between the germline ends.